The TCR delta chain described here comes from a study of gamma-delta chains in newborns, infants, children. Study background: Innate gammadelta T cells reportedly expand polyclonally right after birth, driven by microbial exposure, per the title.

TCRdb re-processed the reads via CATT. The sample contains 5,100 or so delta-chain clones, around 2.5% of which appear only once. CDR1 and CDR2 from the germline V gene are GEAIGNYY and EKD. The CDR3 covers 18 residues. V lost 0 bases and J lost 2, with 13 bases in between. This clone is labeled as medium-sized. The chain links TRDV2 to TRDJ3; D is unresolved. The source material was blood. The sequence derives from a child who was a newborn, infant or young child, either healthy, febrile or measles-vaccinated (not recorded which). The CDR3 here is CACDTGGADTWDTRQMFF. For the CDR3, the DNA is TGTGCCTGTGACACCGGAGGGGCCGATACCTGGGACACCCGACAGATGTTTTTC.